This entry lists 6 T cell receptor beta chains sequenced from one sample in a study of T cells in Graves' hyperthyroidism and ophthalmopathy. TCR beta CDR3 sequences were amplified from RNA transcripts. The HTBI primer set drove a first-round RT-PCR of the TCR CDR3. MiXCR, run by TCRdb on the multiplex PCR reads, gives a single entry per CDR3 protein. Here the sample spans fewer than 400,000 distinct CDR3 sequences, over 12% being singletons. Specimen: blood. The receptors stem from a man aged 45-65 years with Graves' ophthalmopathy.

The sample holds a few counts of this clonotype. The CDR3 sequence: CRAKAGQANTF. The CDR3 DNA sequence: TGCAGGGCCAAGGCTGGACAGGCGAACACCTTC. The rearrangement links TRBV20-1 to TRBJ1-2, with 7 bases identical to TRBD1. The CDR3 extends over 11 amino acids. Germline CDR1 and CDR2: DFQATT and SNEGSKA (reference sequence).

Ten or more counts support this clonotype. The chain's CDR3 is CASSPEPLDTQYF. The CDR3 bases are TGTGCCAGCAGCCCCGAGCCCCTGGATACGCAGTATTTT. This rearrangement joins TRBV11-2 to TRBJ2-3; D is unresolved. Germline V gene sequence: CDR1 SGHAT, CDR2 FQNNGV. The CDR3 length is 13 residues. V was shortened by 5 bases and J by 6 bases, with 12 bases between the two germline ends. Drawing the rest from reference TRBV11-2 and TRBJ2-3, the complete variable domain is EAGVAQSPRYKIIEKRQSVAFWCNPISGHATLYWYQQILGQGPKLLIQFQNNGVVDDSQLPKDRFSAERLKGVDSTLKIQPAKLEDSAVYLCASSPEPLDTQYFGPGTRLTVL.

This clonotype occurred many times. The CDR3 reads CASRERGPGTDTQYF. CDR3 DNA: TGTGCCAGCAGAGAAAGGGGTCCGGGCACAGATACGCAGTATTTT. The rearrangement links TRBV6-1 to TRBJ2-3; D possibly corresponds to TRBD1 (5 bases). This CDR3 has 15 residues. The ends were cut back, 6 bases at V and 1 base at J, with 14 bases in the middle. Germline lookup yields CDR1 MNHNS and CDR2 SASEGT.

This clonotype appeared many times. This chain connects TRBV29-1 to TRBJ1-1; maybe TRBD1 (6 bases). Trimming removed 7 bases from V and 4 bases from J, with 16 bases in between. Looked up from germline, CDR1 is SQVTM and CDR2 is ANQGSEA. The CDR3 is 13 residues long. The CDR3 nucleotides read TGCAGCGCAGGGGTCCTCCTGGGCACTGAAGCTTTCTTT. Its protein is CSAGVLLGTEAFF.

This clonotype was observed at least ten times. This chain joins TRBV5-5 and TRBJ2-1; D tentatively reads TRBD1 or TRBD2 (6 bases each). Germline V CDR1 and CDR2: SGHKS, YYEKEE (reference sequence). V lost 6 bases to trimming and J lost 0 bases, with 16 bases between them. The CDR3 is made up of 16 amino acids. The CDR3 protein is CASTPRGDSSYNEQFF. In DNA, the CDR3 is TGTGCCAGCACTCCAAGGGGGGATAGCTCCTACAATGAGCAGTTCTTC. Full variable domain (remainder filled in from reference TRBV5-5 and TRBJ2-1): DAGVTQSPTHLIKTRGQQVTLRCSPISGHKSVSWYQQVLGQGPQFIFQYYEKEERGRGNFPDRFSARQFPNYSSELNVNALLLGDSALYLCASTPRGDSSYNEQFFGPGTRLTVL.

The sample holds many counts of this clonotype. This sequence joins TRBV5-1 and TRBJ1-3; 9 nucleotides line up with TRBD1. Germline lookup yields CDR1 SGHRS and CDR2 YFSETQ. Trimming took 5 bases from V and 4 from J; bases not matched to a gene: 7. The CDR3 covers 15 residues. CDR3 sequence reads: CASRRTGDEGNTIYF. Written as DNA, the CDR3 is TGCGCCAGCAGGAGGACAGGGGATGAAGGAAACACCATATATTTT.